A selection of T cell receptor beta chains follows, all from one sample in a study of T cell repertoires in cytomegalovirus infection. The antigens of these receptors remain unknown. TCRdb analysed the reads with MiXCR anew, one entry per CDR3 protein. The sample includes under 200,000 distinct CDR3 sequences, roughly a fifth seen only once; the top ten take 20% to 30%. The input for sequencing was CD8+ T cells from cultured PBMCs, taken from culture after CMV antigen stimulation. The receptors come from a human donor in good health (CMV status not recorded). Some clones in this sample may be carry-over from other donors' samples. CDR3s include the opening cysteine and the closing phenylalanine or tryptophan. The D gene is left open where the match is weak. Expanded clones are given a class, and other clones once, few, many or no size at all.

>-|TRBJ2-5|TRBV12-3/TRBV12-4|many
TGTGCCAGCAGTATGGGGGCGGGACTTGGAGAGACCCAGTACTTC
CASSMGAGLGETQYF
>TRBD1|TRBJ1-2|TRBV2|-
TGTGCCAGCAGTAACCACAGGGGGACGCCTGGCTATGGCTACACCTTC
CASSNHRGTPGYGYTF
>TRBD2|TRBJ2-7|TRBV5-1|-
TGCGCCAGCAGCTCCGGGACTAGCGGAGACGAGCAGTACTTC
CASSSGTSGDEQYF
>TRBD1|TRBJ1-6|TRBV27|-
TGTGCCAGCAGTCAGGACAGGGTGGGTTCACCCCTCCACTTT
CASSQDRVGSPLHF
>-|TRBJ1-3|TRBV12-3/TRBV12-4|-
TGTGCCAGCAGTTTCGGGGGTCCTGGAAACACCATATATTTT
CASSFGGPGNTIYF
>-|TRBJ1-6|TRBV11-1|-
TGTGCCAGCAGCTTACGCCGGAGCTCCTATAATTCACCCCTCCACTTT
CASSLRRSSYNSPLHF
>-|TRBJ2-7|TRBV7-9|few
TGTGCCAGCAGCTTGAAAGAGACCAACCCCTACGAGCAGTACTTC
CASSLKETNPYEQYF
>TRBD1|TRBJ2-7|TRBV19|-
TGTGCCAGTACCTTTTCCGGGCGACAGGGGGGCCACGAGCAGTACTTC
CASTFSGRQGGHEQYF
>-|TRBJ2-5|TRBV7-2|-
TGTGCCAGCAGCACTATCGGACAGAAACTAGAGACCCAGTACTTC
CASSTIGQKLETQYF
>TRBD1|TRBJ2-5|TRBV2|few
TGTGCCAGCAGATACAGGGGGCAAGAGACCCAGTACTTC
CASRYRGQETQYF
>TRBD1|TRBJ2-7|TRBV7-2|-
TGTGCCAGTACCTGGACAGGGCGGAACGAGCAGTACTTC
CASTWTGRNEQYF
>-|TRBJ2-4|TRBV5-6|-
TGTGCCAGCAGCTTGGGGCGGAAAGAGTACTTC
CASSLGRKEYF
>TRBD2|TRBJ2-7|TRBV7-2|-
TGTGCCAGCAGCGACCGACTAGCGGGGGGCTCCTACGAGCAGTACTTC
CASSDRLAGGSYEQYF
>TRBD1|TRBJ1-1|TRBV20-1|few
TGCAGTGCTCGACGGTTGGGACAGGAGAACACTGAAGCTTTCTTT
CSARRLGQENTEAFF
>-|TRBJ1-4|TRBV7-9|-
TGTGCCAGCAGCTTTGGGGGTGTTGAAAAACTGTTTTTT
CASSFGGVEKLFF
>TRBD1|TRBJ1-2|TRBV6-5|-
TGTGCCAGCAGTACGACAGGGGGATTCGGTGGCTACACCTTC
CASSTTGGFGGYTF
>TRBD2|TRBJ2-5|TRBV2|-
TGTGCCAGCGGACTAGCGAGGGGGGAGACCCAGTACTTC
CASGLARGETQYF
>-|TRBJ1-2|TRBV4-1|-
TGCGCCAGCAGCCAAGAGGGAAAAGGGGACACTCCGGTGGATGGCTACACCTTC
CASSQEGKGDTPVDGYTF
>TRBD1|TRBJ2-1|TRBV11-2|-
TGTGCCAGCAGCTACGACAGGGGCCCTCCTTACAATGAGCAGTTCTTC
CASSYDRGPPYNEQFF
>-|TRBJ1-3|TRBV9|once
TGTGCCAGCAGCGCCGAAGGAAACACCATATATTTT
CASSAEGNTIYF
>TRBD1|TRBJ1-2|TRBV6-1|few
TGTGCCAGCAGAAGGACAGGGGCTGGGGGGGACTATGGCTACACCTTC
CASRRTGAGGDYGYTF
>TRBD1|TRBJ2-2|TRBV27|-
TGTGCCAGTGGGGACAGGGGGAACACCGGGGAGCTGTTTTTT
CASGDRGNTGELFF
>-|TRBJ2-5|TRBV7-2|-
TGTGCCAGCAGCCAAGAAGGGGGGCCGACCCAGTACTTC
CASSQEGGPTQYF
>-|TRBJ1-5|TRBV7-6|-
TGTGCCAGCAGCCCCGGGGCTATTCAGCCCCAGCATTTT
CASSPGAIQPQHF
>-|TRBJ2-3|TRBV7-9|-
TGTGCCAGCAGCCCAGAGGGAGGCTCCCCAGATACGCAGTATTTT
CASSPEGGSPDTQYF
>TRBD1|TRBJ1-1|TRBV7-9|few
TGTGCCAGCAGCTCCGGACAGGGGGCGAGCACTGAAGCTTTCTTT
CASSSGQGASTEAFF
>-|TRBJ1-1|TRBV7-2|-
TGTGCCAGCAGCCTATACGGATTGACAGGCACGAACACTGAAGCTTTCTTT
CASSLYGLTGTNTEAFF